This T cell receptor beta chain is from a study of regulatory T cells in long-lasting Graves disease. Time point described: newly diagnosed GD, antithyroid drugs for less than 3 months. The TCR library was made from RNA that had been extracted from PBMCs in TRIzol. iRepertoire HTBI primers and Arm-PCR of CDR3 regions built TCR beta libraries. TCRdb re-called the multiplex PCR reads with MiXCR, one entry per CDR3 protein. Of around 450,000 distinct CDR3 sequences listed, 15% are singletons. This CDR3 contains 12 residues. The germline V gene encodes CDR1 SGHAT and CDR2 FQDESV (reference sequence). Ten or more counts support this clonotype. Compared with germline, one end of the junction differs, possibly owing to a read error. Separately, the same data were catalogued under a study of T cells in Graves' hyperthyroidism and ophthalmopathy. In that study: An absence of ophthalmopathy progression within 18 months meant stable Graves' hyperthyroidism. Patients between 18 and 65 years old had hyperthyroidism, newly diagnosed and lasting under 2 months.

This sample comprised peripheral blood mononuclear cells (PBMCs), obtained at new diagnosis, from a patient treated with antithyroid drugs. The clonotype originates from a woman between 35 and 50 years old with Graves disease. The rearrangement uses TRBV11-1 and TRBJ2-1; D may be TRBD1 (5 bases). The CDR3 DNA reads TGTGCCAGCAGCCGGGCGGACAATGAGCAGCTCTTC. Protein product: CASSRADNEQLF.